This TCR beta chain was documented in a study of shared clonotypes between healthy human individuals. Study-wide context: Those who served as donors were a couple of women and three men between the ages of 18 and 49. Findings and caveats of the study: Relative to their counterparts shared across all four donors, non-shared clonotypes exhibited diminished generation probabilities. It was observed that 5% to 6% of naive CD4 clonotypes were shared across several donors.

The V segment lost 3 bases and the J segment 0 bases; nucleotides outside the gene matches: 2. The CDR3 contains 15 residues. CDR1 SGHNT and CDR2 YYREEE come from the germline V gene (reference sequence). On this clone: Its antigen is unidentified.

The study separated CD4+ cells into CD45RA+ naive and CD45RA-negative memory subsets. Profiling relied on immunoSEQ multiplex PCR, and the TCRdb table lists in-frame clones only, not all of them. There are over 2 million clones in the sample; 85% to 95% occur only once, and 0.3% to 0.4% lies in the top ten. The chain links TRBV5-4 to TRBJ1-1, with TRBD1 matching over 10 bases. The sample taken for sequencing was naive CD4+ T cells from PBMCs. As to subset: CD45RA+ positively selected. The receptor comes from a man between 18 and 29 years old in good health. Some clones in this sample may be carry-over from other donors' samples. CDR3 amino acids: CASSSGQGVNTEAFF. CDR3 nucleotides: TGTGCCAGCAGCTCTGGACAGGGGGTGAACACTGAAGCTTTCTTT.